Detailed here is one T cell receptor beta chain. The table lists this clone with a count of one. Its antigen is unknown. No per-base quality is available; no much larger clone lies one base away. Between the V and J ends, shortened by 5 bases and 1 base respectively, the junction contains 8 bases. Spanning cysteine to phenylalanine, the CDR3 consists of 13 amino acids. The only DNA kept is the CDR3, 39 bases in frame from the first base. CDR1 SGHTA and CDR2 FQGTGA are derived from the germline V gene. The sample comes from a study of T cell changes during pregnancy in multiple sclerosis (dated by TCRdb to about 2019). About the study as a whole: The study examined how the T cell repertoire changed over the course of pregnancy in women with multiple sclerosis.

The library was generated by the immunoSEQ multiplex PCR assay. In its TCRdb copy, this immuneACCESS table keeps in-frame sequences only and misses some clones. Where compared with another copy, unresolved V genes explain less than half of these, and the others have no known cause. The sample contains about 53,000 clones, roughly 91% of them found a single time. The top ten clones comprise 0.5% of the sample. This material consisted of CD4+ T cells from peripheral blood mononuclear cells, taken in the third trimester of pregnancy. The TCR was taken from a female donor with multiple sclerosis, enrolled in a pregnancy study. The chain uses TRBV7-3 and TRBJ1-1; the D gene cannot be named for sure. The nucleotide sequence is given as TGTGCCAGCAGCCTACTCCGGAACACTGAAGCTTTCTTT. It is translated as CASSLLRNTEAFF.